Here is one TCR beta chain with its context. Its antigen is still unknown. The PCR used 52 TRBV and 13 TRBJ primers. Profiled with immunoSEQ multiplex PCR; TCRdb holds only in-frame clones, not every one. The sample lists tens of thousands of clones, about 88% occurring once. The sample originates from a study of regulatory T cells. Findings of the study overall: In CD3G-deficient patients, conventional CD4+ T cells were enriched for hydrophobic CDR3 residues at positions 6 and 7.

Germline V gene data show CDR1 as SGHRS and CDR2 as YFSETQ. The CDR3 consists of 15 residues. Trimming took 4 bases from V and 3 from J; bases not matched to a gene: 10. Patients aged 2 to 39 years had fewer naive T cells. Sequenced material: conventional CD4+ T cells sorted from blood. This receptor was taken from a child aged 10 to 17 with CD3G deficiency. This chain uses TRBV5-1 with TRBJ2-7; 7 nucleotides match TRBD1. CDR3 DNA sequence: TGCGCCAGCAGCCTCCAGACAGGGTCTAACTACGAGCAGTACTTC. It is translated as CASSLQTGSNYEQYF.